The clone carrying this T cell receptor (beta chain) appeared a few times. Its specificity is not known. This CDR3 contains 11 residues. Germline V gene lookup returns CDR1 DFQATT and CDR2 SNEGSKA (reference sequence). The trim removed 6 bases at V and 13 bases at J, leaving 9 bases unmatched. This sample stems from a study of beta chain features in type 1 diabetes. Reverse transcription of all isolated RNA meant that expressed TCRB transcripts were sequenced. Only in-frame clones appear in the TCRdb table, and some are missing; sequencing was by immunoSEQ multiplex PCR. The table has 150,000 to 200,000 clones, around 9.7% seen once. Whole-study results and caveats: A moderate, significant TCRB CDR3 shortening appeared in type 1 diabetes across four CD4+ subsets.

The chain joins TRBV20-1 to TRBJ2-1, with 7 bases that match TRBD1. The receptor comes from a woman aged 25-40 years with type 1 diabetes. Material for sequencing was central memory CD4+ T cells from blood. The CDR3 loop is CSAGIRDSQFF. Here the CDR3 DNA reads TGCAGTGCGGGCATCCGGGACAGTCAGTTCTTC.